These 13 T cell receptor beta chains were all obtained from the same sample, sequenced in a study of CD8 T cells in ankylosing spondylitis. Each CDR3 protein is one row after TCRdb ran MiXCR on the 5' RACE reads. The profile covers approximately 140,000 distinct CDR3 sequences, with around 9.3% appearing a single time and 3.3% taken by the ten largest. The specimen was blood, either unsorted or a sorted T cell fraction (not recorded which). The receptors stem from a male donor with ankylosing spondylitis or in good health (not recorded which).

This clonotype was found many times. This rearrangement joins TRBV5-5 to TRBJ2-5; TRBD2 matches at 11 bases. The CDR3 has 15 amino acids. The V and J ends lost 4 bases and 5 bases, in that order; junction bases with no gene match: 7. Germline-derived CDR1 and CDR2 are SGHKS and YYEKEE (reference sequence). The DNA of the CDR3 is TGTGCCAGCAGCACAGATCCTAGCGGGAGGGAGACCCAGTACTTC. Translated, it gives CASSTDPSGRETQYF.

The gene calls are TRBV11-2 and TRBJ2-7, with D possibly being TRBD2 (6 bases). The CDR3 is made up of 16 amino acids. Looked up from germline, CDR1 is SGHAT and CDR2 is FQNNGV. V was clipped by 2 bases and J by 0 bases, with 14 bases between them. This chain's CDR3 is CASSLFGGIVSYEQYF. For the CDR3, the DNA is TGTGCCAGCAGCTTATTCGGAGGGATCGTCTCCTACGAGCAGTACTTC.

In this sample, this clonotype turned up many times. The rearrangement joins TRBV12-3 or TRBV12-4 to TRBJ2-5; 9 nucleotides agree with TRBD2. Germline trimming cut 5 bases from V and 0 bases from J; bases unmatched to any gene: 7. CDR3 length equals 16 residues. CDR3: CASSPWTSVNQETQYF. The CDR3 DNA reads as TGTGCCAGCAGTCCCTGGACTAGCGTCAACCAAGAGACCCAGTACTTC.

This chain links TRBV7-2 with TRBJ2-6; TRBD2 matches 9 bases. Looked up from germline, CDR1 is SGHTA and CDR2 is FQGNSA. With 5 bases clipped from V and 5 bases from J, the junction kept 4 bases outside the gene matches. This CDR3 has 15 residues. CDR3 sequence reads: CASSLLAGRANVLTF. The DNA of the CDR3 is TGTGCCAGCAGCCTTCTAGCGGGAAGGGCCAACGTCCTGACTTTC.

The J gene is TRBJ2-7, the V gene TRBV6-1, with D possibly TRBD2 on 6 matching bases. The germline V gene has CDR1 MNHNS and CDR2 SASEGT. The ends were cut back, 6 bases at V and 1 base at J, with 10 bases in the middle. The CDR3 covers 13 residues. This CDR3 reads CASREGGSYEQYF. For the CDR3, the DNA is TGTGCCAGCAGGGAGGGTGGTTCCTACGAGCAGTACTTC.

This clonotype came up a few times. This chain links TRBV30 with TRBJ1-1, with D possibly TRBD1 on 6 matching bases. Germline V gene sequence: CDR1 GTSNPN, CDR2 SVGIG (reference sequence). The length of the CDR3 is 15 residues. Trimming stripped 0 bases from V and 4 bases from J, with 15 bases between. The CDR3 region is CAWSVGRVGGTEAFF. Written as DNA, the CDR3 is TGTGCCTGGAGTGTAGGCCGGGTAGGGGGCACTGAAGCTTTCTTT.

This clonotype was detected a few times. The rearrangement joins TRBV7-3 to TRBJ2-3; TRBD2 agrees at 7 bases. V shed 5 bases, J shed 4 bases, and the junction held 9 bases outside the gene matches. The V gene's germline CDR1 is SGHTA and CDR2 FQGTGA. The CDR3 spans 15 residues. CDR3 in DNA: TGTGCCAGCAGCCTACGGGAGGCTGGAGCAGATACGCAGTATTTT. This encodes CASSLREAGADTQYF.

This clonotype was seen more than once but under ten times. This sequence joins TRBV6-1 and TRBJ2-2, with no clear D. The CDR3 extends over 13 amino acids. Germline CDR1 is MNHNS and CDR2 is SASEGT. Trimming took 9 bases from V and 6 from J, leaving 14 bases between them. The DNA of the CDR3 is TGTGCCAGTAAAGCAACCCCGGCCGGGGAGCTGTTTTTT. Amino acids: CASKATPAGELFF.

There are many counts of this clonotype. V usage is TRBV20-1 and J usage is TRBJ2-1; D perhaps matches TRBD2 (6 bases). Germline V gene lookup returns CDR1 DFQATT and CDR2 SNEGSKA (reference sequence). Between the trimmed V and J ends, which lost 1 base and 6 bases, there was a span of 19 bases. The length of the CDR3 is 16 residues. The CDR3 here is CSARGRAGPLSNEQFF. DNA of the CDR3: TGCAGTGCTAGAGGTAGAGCGGGCCCCCTCTCCAATGAGCAGTTCTTC.

At least ten counts were recorded for this clonotype. The DNA of the CDR3 is TGCAGCGTGGAGACAGGGTACCCCTACGAGCAGTACTTC. Translating gives CSVETGYPYEQYF. The chain has TRBV29-1 and TRBJ2-7; 7 bases agree with TRBD1. The V segment lost 6 bases and the J segment 2 bases; nucleotides outside the gene matches: 7. Per the germline V gene, CDR1 is SQVTM and CDR2 is ANQGSEA. The CDR3 runs 13 residues.

The rearrangement links TRBV3-1 to TRBJ2-5; either TRBD1 or TRBD2 may fit D (5 bases each). CDR1 is LGHDT, CDR2 YNNKEL, per germline (reference sequence). The CDR3 sequence is 19 residues long. V was trimmed by 8 bases and J by 2 bases, leaving 30 bases between them. The CDR3 loop reads CASCLEQAYSDPLQETQYF. The CDR3 DNA is TGTGCCAGCTGTTTGGAACAGGCCTATAGCGACCCTTTACAAGAGACCCAGTACTTC.

This chain uses TRBV7-2 with TRBJ2-2, with D perhaps being TRBD1 or TRBD2 (5 bases each). This CDR3 region has 16 residues. V lost 5 bases to trimming and J lost 0 bases, with 13 bases between them. Germline CDR1 and CDR2: SGHTA and FQGNSA. As DNA, the CDR3 is TGTGCCAGCAGCATCACCGGGACGACGAACACCGGGGAGCTGTTTTTT. This codes for CASSITGTTNTGELFF.

This clonotype was found a few times. The chain carries TRBV7-2 and TRBJ1-2; D not resolved. CDR1 is SGHTA and CDR2 is FQGNSA in the germline V gene. The CDR3 is made up of 12 amino acids. The ends were cut back, 1 base at V and 7 bases at J, with 7 bases in the middle. CDR3: CASSLVGVGYTF. DNA for the CDR3: TGTGCCAGCAGCTTAGTTGGGGTTGGCTACACCTTC.